The entry below describes one T cell receptor (beta chain). Original handling: It was from reference gene primer amplification that nucleated cell counts were estimated. Sequencing used immunoSEQ multiplex PCR; TCRdb keeps in-frame clones, though not all of them. V and J calls and clone size are as listed in that table; D and trimming were resolved from the DNA. The sample contains about 240,000 clones, more than 70% of which appear only once. The data originate from a study of blood T cell repertoires in COVID-19. In the study overall: COVID-19 samples from acute and convalescent phases originated in the United States, Italy and Spain. The cDNA or gDNA used as material had been derived from T cells, B-cell-depleted T cells, or PBMCs.

Germline V gene sequence: CDR1 ENHRY, CDR2 SYGVKD. This CDR3 contains 14 residues. Trimming shortened V by 5 bases and J by 6 bases, and 16 bases separated the two germline ends. This sequence joins TRBV10-3 and TRBJ1-1, with D tentatively TRBD1 (6 bases). The source of this sequence is an elderly man with acute or convalescent COVID-19. Material: peripheral blood. CDR3 in amino acids: CAISPGGDIPEAFF. Written as DNA, the CDR3 is TGTGCCATCAGTCCGGGGGGGGACATTCCTGAAGCTTTCTTT.